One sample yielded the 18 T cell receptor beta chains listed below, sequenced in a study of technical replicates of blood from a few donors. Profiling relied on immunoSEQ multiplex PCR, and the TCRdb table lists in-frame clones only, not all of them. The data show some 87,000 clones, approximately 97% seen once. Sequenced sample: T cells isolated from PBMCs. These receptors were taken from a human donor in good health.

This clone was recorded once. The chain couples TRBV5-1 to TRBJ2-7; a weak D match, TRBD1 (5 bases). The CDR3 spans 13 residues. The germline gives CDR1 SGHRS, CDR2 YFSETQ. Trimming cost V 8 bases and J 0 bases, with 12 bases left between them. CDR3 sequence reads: CASRQTSSYEQYF. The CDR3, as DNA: TGCGCCAGTCGACAGACCAGCTCCTACGAGCAGTACTTC.

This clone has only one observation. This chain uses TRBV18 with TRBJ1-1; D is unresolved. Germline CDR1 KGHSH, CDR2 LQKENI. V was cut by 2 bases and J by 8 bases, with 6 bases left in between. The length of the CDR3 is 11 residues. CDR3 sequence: CASSPKEEAFF. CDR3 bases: TGTGCCAGCTCACCAAAAGAGGAAGCTTTCTTT. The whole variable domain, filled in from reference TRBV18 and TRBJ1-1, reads NAGVMQNPRHLVRRRGQEARLRCSPMKGHSHVYWYRQLPEEGLKFMVYLQKENIIDESGMPKERFSAEFPKEGPSILRIQQVVRGDSAAYFCASSPKEEAFFGQGTRLTVV.

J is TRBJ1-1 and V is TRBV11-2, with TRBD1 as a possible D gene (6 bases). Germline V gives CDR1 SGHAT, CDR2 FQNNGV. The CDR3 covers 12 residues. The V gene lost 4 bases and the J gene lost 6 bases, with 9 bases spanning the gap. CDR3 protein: CASSSGQSEAFF. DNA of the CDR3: TGTGCCAGCAGCTCTGGACAGTCTGAAGCTTTCTTT.

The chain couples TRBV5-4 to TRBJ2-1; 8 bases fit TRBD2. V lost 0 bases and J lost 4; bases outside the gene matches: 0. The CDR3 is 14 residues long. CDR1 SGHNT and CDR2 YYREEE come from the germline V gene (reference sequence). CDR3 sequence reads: CASSLASGYNEQFF. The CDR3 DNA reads TGTGCCAGCAGCTTGGCTAGCGGGTACAATGAGCAGTTCTTC. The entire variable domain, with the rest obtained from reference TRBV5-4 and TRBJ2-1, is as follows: ETGVTQSPTHLIKTRGQQVTLRCSSQSGHNTVSWYQQALGQGPQFIFQYYREEENGRGNFPPRFSGLQFPNYSSELNVNALELDDSALYLCASSLASGYNEQFFGPGTRLTVL.

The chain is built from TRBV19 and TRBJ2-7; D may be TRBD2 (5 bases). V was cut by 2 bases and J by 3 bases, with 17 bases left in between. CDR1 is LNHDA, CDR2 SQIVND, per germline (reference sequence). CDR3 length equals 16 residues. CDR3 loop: CASSIRPRAVLYEQYF. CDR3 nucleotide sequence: TGTGCCAGTAGTATAAGGCCGCGGGCGGTCCTCTACGAGCAGTACTTC.

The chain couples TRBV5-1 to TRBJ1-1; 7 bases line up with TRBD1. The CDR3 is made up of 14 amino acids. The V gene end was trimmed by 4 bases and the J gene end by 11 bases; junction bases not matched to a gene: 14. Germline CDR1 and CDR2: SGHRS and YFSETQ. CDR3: CASSEPGQFSGAFF. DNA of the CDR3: TGCGCCAGCAGCGAACCGGGACAGTTCAGTGGGGCTTTCTTT.

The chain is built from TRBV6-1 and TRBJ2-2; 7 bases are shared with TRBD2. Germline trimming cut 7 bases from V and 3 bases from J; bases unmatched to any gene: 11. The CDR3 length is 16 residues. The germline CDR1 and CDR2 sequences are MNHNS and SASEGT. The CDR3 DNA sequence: TGTGCCAGCATTGAGCGGGACGGATCCCACACCGGGGAGCTGTTTTTT. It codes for CASIERDGSHTGELFF.

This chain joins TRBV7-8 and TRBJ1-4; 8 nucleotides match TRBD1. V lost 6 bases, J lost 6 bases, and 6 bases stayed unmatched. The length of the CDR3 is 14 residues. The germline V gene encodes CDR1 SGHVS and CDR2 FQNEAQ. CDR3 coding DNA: TGTGCCAGCAGTTCCAGGGGGCGTGATGAAAAACTGTTTTTT. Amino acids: CASSSRGRDEKLFF.

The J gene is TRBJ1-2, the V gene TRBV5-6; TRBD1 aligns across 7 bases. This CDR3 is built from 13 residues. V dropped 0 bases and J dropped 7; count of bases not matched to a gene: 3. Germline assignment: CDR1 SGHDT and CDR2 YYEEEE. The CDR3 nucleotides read TGTGCCAGCAGCTTGGGACAGGGAGTTGGCTACACCTTC. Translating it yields CASSLGQGVGYTF.

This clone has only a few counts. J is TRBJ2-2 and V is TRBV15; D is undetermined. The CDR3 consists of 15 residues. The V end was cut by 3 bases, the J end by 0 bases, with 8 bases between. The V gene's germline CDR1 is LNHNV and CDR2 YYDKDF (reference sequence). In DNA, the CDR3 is TGTGCCACCAGCAGTGAACAAGCGAACACCGGGGAGCTGTTTTTT. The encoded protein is CATSSEQANTGELFF.

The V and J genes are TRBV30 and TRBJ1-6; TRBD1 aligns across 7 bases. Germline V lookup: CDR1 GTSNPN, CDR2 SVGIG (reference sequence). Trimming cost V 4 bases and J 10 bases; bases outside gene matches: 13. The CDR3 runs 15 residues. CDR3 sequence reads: CAWTKRRTGWSPLHF. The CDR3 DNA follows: TGTGCCTGGACTAAGCGTCGGACAGGCTGGTCACCCCTCCACTTT.

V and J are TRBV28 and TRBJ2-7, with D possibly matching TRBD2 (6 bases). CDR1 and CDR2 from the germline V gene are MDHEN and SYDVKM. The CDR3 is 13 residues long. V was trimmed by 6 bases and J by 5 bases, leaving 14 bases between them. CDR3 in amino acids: CASRAGNLDEQYF. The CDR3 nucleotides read TGTGCCAGCAGGGCGGGGAATTTAGACGAGCAGTACTTC.

CDR3 protein: CASSQTGTGELFF. DNA of the CDR3: TGTGCCAGCAGTCAAACAGGGACCGGGGAGCTGTTTTTT. The genes are TRBV6-4 and TRBJ2-2, with a tentative D call TRBD1 (6 bases). Deletions cut 5 bases from V and 5 bases from J, with 9 bases between. The CDR3 has 13 amino acids. Germline V gene sequence: CDR1 MRHNA, CDR2 SNTAGT.

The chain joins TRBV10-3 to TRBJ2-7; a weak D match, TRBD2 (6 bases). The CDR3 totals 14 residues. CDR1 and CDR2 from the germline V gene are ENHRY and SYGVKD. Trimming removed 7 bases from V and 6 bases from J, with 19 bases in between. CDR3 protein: CAITQDSGEVEQYF. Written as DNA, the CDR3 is TGTGCCATCACCCAGGACTCGGGGGAAGTCGAGCAGTACTTC.

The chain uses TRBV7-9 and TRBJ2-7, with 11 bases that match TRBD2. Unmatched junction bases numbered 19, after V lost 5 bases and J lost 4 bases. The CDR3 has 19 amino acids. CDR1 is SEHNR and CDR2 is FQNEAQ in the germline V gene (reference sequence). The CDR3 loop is CASSGEISGRAVVAYEQYF. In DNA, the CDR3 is TGTGCCAGCAGCGGCGAAATTAGCGGGAGGGCCGTAGTTGCGTACGAGCAGTACTTC.

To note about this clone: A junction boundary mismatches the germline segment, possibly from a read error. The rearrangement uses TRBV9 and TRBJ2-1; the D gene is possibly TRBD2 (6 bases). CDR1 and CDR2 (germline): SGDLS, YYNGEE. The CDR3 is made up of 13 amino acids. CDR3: CASTVAEGGEQFF. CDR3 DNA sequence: TGTGCCAGCACCGTAGCGGAAGGCGGTGAGCAGTTCTTC.

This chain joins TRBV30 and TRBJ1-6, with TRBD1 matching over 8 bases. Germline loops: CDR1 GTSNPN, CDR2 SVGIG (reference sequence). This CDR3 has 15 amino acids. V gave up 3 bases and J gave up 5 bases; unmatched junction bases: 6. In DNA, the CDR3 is TGTGCCTGGAGATTTCAGGGGGCGAATAATTCACCCCTCCACTTT. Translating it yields CAWRFQGANNSPLHF.

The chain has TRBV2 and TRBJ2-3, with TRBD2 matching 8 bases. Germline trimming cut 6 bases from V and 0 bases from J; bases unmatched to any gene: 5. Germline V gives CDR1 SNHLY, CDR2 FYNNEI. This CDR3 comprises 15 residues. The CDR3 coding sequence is TGTGCCAGCAGCCAACTAGCGGCAAGCACAGATACGCAGTATTTT. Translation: CASSQLAASTDTQYF.